The 6 T cell receptor beta chains below come from one sample, sequenced in a study of blood T cell repertoires in COVID-19. The table came from immunoSEQ multiplex PCR; TCRdb's copy has only in-frame clones and leaves some out. The table has 150,000 to 200,000 clones, about 87% seen once; the top ten hold 1.6%. Sequencing input: peripheral blood. The receptors stem from a woman in her forties or fifties with acute or convalescent COVID-19.

The J gene is TRBJ2-7, the V gene TRBV7-6; TRBD2 is a possible D gene (5 bases). The CDR3 is made up of 14 amino acids. V was shortened by 3 bases and J by 4 bases, with 13 bases between the two germline ends. CDR1 is SGHVS and CDR2 is FNYEAQ in the germline V gene. Written as DNA, the CDR3 is TGTGCCAGCAGCTTGTCCTCAGGAGGTTACGAGCAGTACTTC. Translation: CASSLSSGGYEQYF.

This clone was recorded only once. The chain employs TRBV9 and TRBJ2-3; the match to TRBD1 covers 10 bases. V lost 0 bases and J lost 5; bases outside the gene matches: 3. The V gene's germline CDR1 is SGDLS and CDR2 YYNGEE. CDR3 length equals 15 residues. CDR3: CASSVAGQGVDTQYF. CDR3 coding DNA: TGTGCCAGCAGCGTAGCCGGACAGGGGGTAGATACGCAGTATTTT.

This clone occurred a few times. This sequence joins TRBV7-2 and TRBJ2-1; D is unclear. This CDR3 region has 12 residues. Germline CDR1 is SGHTA and CDR2 is FQGNSA. V shed 4 bases and J shed 8 bases, with 9 bases lying between them. CDR3 residues: CASSSLTDEQFF. The DNA of the CDR3 is TGTGCCAGCAGCTCGCTAACAGATGAGCAGTTCTTC.

The V gene is TRBV30, the J gene TRBJ1-3, with D possibly being TRBD1 (5 bases). The CDR3 has 13 amino acids. V lost 2 bases and J lost 9, with 14 bases in between. Germline CDR1 GTSNPN, CDR2 SVGIG (reference sequence). Written as DNA, the CDR3 is TGTGCCTGGAGTCGGCAGGGTCACGGCACCATATATTTT. Translated, it gives CAWSRQGHGTIYF. Using reference TRBV30 and TRBJ1-3 for the parts outside the CDR3, the full variable domain is SQTIHQWPATLVQPVGSPLSLECTVEGTSNPNLYWYRQAAGRGLQLLFYSVGIGQISSEVPQNLSASRPQDRQFILSSKKLLLSDSGFYLCAWSRQGHGTIYFGEGSWLTVV.

V is TRBV4-3 and J is TRBJ2-1; perhaps TRBD2 as D (6 bases). V was clipped by 1 base and J by 0 bases, with 13 bases between them. This CDR3 is 17 amino acids long. Germline loops: CDR1 LGHNA, CDR2 YSLEER. CDR3 in DNA: TGCGCCAGCAGCCAAGCGTCTAGCGCCAGCTCCTACAATGAGCAGTTCTTC. It is translated as CASSQASSASSYNEQFF.

The CDR3 nucleotides are TGTGCCAGCAGTCTCGGACAGCTTGAAGCTTTCTTT. The encoded protein is CASSLGQLEAFF. V is TRBV7-9 and J is TRBJ1-1; the D gene is possibly TRBD1 (6 bases). CDR1 and CDR2 (germline): SEHNR, FQNEAQ (reference sequence). This CDR3 spans 12 amino acids. With 6 bases removed from V and 7 bases from J, the gap between germline ends came to 12 bases.